This TCR beta chain was obtained from a study of blood T cell repertoires in COVID-19. Turning to the study itself: Acute and convalescent COVID-19 specimens originated in the United States, Italy and Spain.

Trimming took off 0 bases at V and 3 bases at J, with 9 bases between the two ends. From germline, CDR1 is GTSNPN and CDR2 SVGIG (reference sequence). The CDR3 runs to 13 residues. Method: immunoSEQ multiplex PCR; TCRdb's copy keeps in-frame clones and lacks some. Found here are roughly 150,000 clones, roughly 84% of them singletons; the top ten hold about 10%. This chain links TRBV30 with TRBJ2-7; D perhaps matches TRBD1 (5 bases). The source material was peripheral blood. The receptor's source is a woman older than 75 with active or convalescent COVID-19. CDR3 coding DNA: TGTGCCTGGAGTGTAGGGGCCGGCTACGAGCAGTACTTC. Residues: CAWSVGAGYEQYF.